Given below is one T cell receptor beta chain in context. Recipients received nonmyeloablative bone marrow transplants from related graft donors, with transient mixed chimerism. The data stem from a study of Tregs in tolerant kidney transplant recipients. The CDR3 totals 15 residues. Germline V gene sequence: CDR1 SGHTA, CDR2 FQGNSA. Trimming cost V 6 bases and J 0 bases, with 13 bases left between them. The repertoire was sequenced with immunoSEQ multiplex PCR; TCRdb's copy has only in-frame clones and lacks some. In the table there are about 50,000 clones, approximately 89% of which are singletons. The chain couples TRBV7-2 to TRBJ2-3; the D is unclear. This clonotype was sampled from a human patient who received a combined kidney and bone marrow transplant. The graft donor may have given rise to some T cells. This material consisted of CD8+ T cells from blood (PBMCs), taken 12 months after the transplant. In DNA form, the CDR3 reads TGTGCCAGCAGTTCGACGTCGACTAGCACAGATACGCAGTATTTT. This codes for CASSSTSTSTDTQYF.